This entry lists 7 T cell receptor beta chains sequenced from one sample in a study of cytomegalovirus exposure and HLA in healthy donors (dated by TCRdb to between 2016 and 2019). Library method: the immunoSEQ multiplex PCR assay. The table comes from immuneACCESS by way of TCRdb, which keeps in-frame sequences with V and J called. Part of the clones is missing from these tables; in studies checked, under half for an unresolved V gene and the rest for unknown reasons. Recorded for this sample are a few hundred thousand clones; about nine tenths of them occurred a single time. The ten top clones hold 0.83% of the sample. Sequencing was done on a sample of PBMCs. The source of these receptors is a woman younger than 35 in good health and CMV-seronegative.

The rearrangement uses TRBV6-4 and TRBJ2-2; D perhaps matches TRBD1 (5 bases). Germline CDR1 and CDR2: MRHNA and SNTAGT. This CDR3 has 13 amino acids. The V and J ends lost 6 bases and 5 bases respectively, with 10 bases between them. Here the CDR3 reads CASRTTVTGELFF. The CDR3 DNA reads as TGTGCCAGCAGAACGACAGTTACCGGGGAGCTGTTTTTT.

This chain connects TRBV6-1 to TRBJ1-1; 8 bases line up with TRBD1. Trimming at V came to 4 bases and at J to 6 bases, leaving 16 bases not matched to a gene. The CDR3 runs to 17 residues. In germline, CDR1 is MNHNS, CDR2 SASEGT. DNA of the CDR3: TGTGCCAGCAGTGGAAGATTACCGGGACAGGTTATCCCTGAAGCTTTCTTT. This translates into CASSGRLPGQVIPEAFF.

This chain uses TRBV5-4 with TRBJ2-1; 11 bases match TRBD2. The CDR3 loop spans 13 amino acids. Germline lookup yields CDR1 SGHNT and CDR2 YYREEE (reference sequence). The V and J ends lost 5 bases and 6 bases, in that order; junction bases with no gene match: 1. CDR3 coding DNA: TGTGCCAGCAGGGGGACTAGCGGCAATGAGCAGTTCTTC. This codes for CASRGTSGNEQFF.

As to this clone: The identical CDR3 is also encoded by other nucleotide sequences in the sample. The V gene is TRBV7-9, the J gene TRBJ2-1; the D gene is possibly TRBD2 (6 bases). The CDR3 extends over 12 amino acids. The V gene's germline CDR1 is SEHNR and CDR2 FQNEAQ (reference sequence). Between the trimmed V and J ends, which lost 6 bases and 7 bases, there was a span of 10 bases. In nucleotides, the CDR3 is TGTGCCAGCAGGACGGACTATAATGAGCAGTTCTTC. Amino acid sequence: CASRTDYNEQFF.

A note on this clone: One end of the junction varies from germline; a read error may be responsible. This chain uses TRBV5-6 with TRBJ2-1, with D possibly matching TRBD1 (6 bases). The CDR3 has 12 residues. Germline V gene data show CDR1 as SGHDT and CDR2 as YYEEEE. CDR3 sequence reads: CASGLDSGEQFF. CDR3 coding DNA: TGTGCCAGCGGCTTGGACAGCGGTGAGCAGTTCTTC.

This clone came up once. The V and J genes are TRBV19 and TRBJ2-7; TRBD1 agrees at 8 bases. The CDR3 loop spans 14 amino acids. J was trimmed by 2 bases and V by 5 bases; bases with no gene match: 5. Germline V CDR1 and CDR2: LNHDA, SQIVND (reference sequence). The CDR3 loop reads CASSLGQATYEQYF. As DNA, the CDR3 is TGTGCCAGTAGTCTGGGACAGGCCACCTACGAGCAGTACTTC.

The CDR3, as DNA: TGTGCCAGCAGCGCCGGACAGGGGGTTTTTTACTCCTACGAGCAGTACTTC. Translating it yields CASSAGQGVFYSYEQYF. The chain links TRBV28 to TRBJ2-7; 10 bases match TRBD1. V gave up 6 bases and J gave up 0 bases; unmatched junction bases: 11. The CDR3 is 17 amino acids. Germline V gene data show CDR1 as MDHEN and CDR2 as SYDVKM.